Below are 2 T cell receptor beta chains sequenced from a single sample in a study of T cells in localized non-small cell lung cancer (dated by TCRdb to about 2020). To prepare the library, the immunoSEQ multiplex PCR assay was applied. What TCRdb holds here is the immuneACCESS table cut down to in-frame rearrangements. Part of the clones is not present; checked against another copy, under half of the missing clones reflect an unresolved V gene, and the others are unexplained. This sample comprises 72,000 or so clones, 84% of them detected only once. The top ten clones comprise roughly 13% of the sample. The sample here was peripheral blood, taken before any cancer treatment. Receptor source: a female donor older than 55 with stage I lung adenocarcinoma.

The J gene is TRBJ2-2, the V gene TRBV6-1; no definite D call. Between the trimmed V and J ends, which lost 8 bases and 6 bases, there was a span of 10 bases. Germline V gene lookup returns CDR1 MNHNS and CDR2 SASEGT. The CDR3 is made up of 12 amino acids. In DNA form, the CDR3 reads TGTGCCAGCGGCCGTAGGTCCGGGGAGCTGTTTTTT. Protein: CASGRRSGELFF.

Only a few counts were recorded for this clone. The CDR3 sequence is CSVATELMNTEAFF. The DNA for the CDR3 is TGCAGCGTTGCCACGGAGCTCATGAACACTGAAGCTTTCTTT. This chain links TRBV29-1 with TRBJ1-1, with unresolved D. Per the germline V gene, CDR1 is SQVTM and CDR2 is ANQGSEA. CDR3 length: 14 residues. V was pared by 4 bases and J by 0 bases, with 12 bases between.